This T cell receptor beta chain appears in the sequencing data of a study of Graves' ophthalmopathy and Graves' hyperthyroidism. This CDR3 is built from 15 residues. CDR1 PRHDT and CDR2 FYEKMQ come from the germline V gene (reference sequence). Trimming pared 0 bases from V and 1 base from J, leaving 7 bases between. The authors amplified TCR beta CDR3 regions from RNA transcripts. The authors performed first-round RT-PCR with HTBI primers and then a second-round multiplex PCR. TCRdb itself ran the multiplex PCR reads through MiXCR, one entry per CDR3 protein. The sample has 500,000 to 600,000 distinct CDR3 sequences, under 45% seen once; the top ten hold 3.5% to 5%.

The sequenced sample was peripheral blood or thyroid tissue (not recorded which). V usage is TRBV13 and J usage is TRBJ2-1; tentatively, D is TRBD2 (6 bases). The source is an adult man with Graves' hyperthyroidism. CDR3 protein: CASSLGAGSYNEQFF. The CDR3 DNA reads TGTGCCAGCAGCTTAGGGGCGGGATCCTACAATGAGCAGTTCTTC.